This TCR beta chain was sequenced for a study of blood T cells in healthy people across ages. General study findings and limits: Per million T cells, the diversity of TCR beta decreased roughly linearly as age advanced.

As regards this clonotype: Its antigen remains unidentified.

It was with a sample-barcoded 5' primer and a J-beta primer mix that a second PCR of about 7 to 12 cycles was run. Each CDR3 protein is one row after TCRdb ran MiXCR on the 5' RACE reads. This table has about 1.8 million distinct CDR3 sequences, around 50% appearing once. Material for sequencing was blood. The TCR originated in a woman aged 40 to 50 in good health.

Written as DNA, the CDR3 is TGCAGCGTTGAAGCCGTACAATTTACAGATACGCAGTATTTT. Its protein product is CSVEAVQFTDTQYF. V gene TRBV29-1 combines with J gene TRBJ2-3; D not resolved. Germline lookup yields CDR1 SQVTM and CDR2 ANQGSEA. The V end was cut by 1 base, the J end by 3 bases, with 11 bases between. The CDR3 runs to 14 residues.